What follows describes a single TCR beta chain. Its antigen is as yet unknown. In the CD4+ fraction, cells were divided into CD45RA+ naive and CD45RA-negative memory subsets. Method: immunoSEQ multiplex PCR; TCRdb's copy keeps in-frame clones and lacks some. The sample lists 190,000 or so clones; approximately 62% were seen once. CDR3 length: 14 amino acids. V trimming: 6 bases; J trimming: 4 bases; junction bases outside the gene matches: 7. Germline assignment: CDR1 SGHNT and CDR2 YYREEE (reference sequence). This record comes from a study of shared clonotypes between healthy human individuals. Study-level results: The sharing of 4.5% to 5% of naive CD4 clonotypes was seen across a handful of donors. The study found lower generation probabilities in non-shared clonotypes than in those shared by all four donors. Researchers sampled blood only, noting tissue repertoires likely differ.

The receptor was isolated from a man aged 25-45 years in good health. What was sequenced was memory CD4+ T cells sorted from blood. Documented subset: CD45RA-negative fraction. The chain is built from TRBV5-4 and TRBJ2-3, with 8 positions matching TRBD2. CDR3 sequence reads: CASNKREISDTQYF. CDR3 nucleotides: TGTGCCAGCAACAAGCGGGAGATCTCAGATACGCAGTATTTT.